These T cell receptor beta chains were read from a single sample in a study of regulatory T cells in long-lasting Graves disease. MiXCR, applied by TCRdb to the multiplex PCR reads, yields one record per CDR3 protein. The table has about 660,000 distinct CDR3 sequences, around 32% seen once. Here the sequenced sample was peripheral blood mononuclear cells (PBMCs), taken when the disease was refractory, from a patient treated with antithyroid drugs. The receptors come from a female donor with Graves disease. CDR3s include the opening cysteine and the closing phenylalanine or tryptophan. Fields, in order: J gene, V gene, clone size, D gene, CDR3 protein, CDR3 DNA. D genes are given only for firm matches. Size tells how often a clone was seen (once, few, many) or the class of an expanded clone, and some rows leave it out.

J: TRBJ1-1; V: TRBV20-1; size: many; D: TRBD1; CDR3: CSAPDRANTEAFF; DNA: TGCAGTGCCCCGGACAGGGCGAACACTGAAGCTTTCTTT
J: TRBJ1-5; V: TRBV12-5; size: .; D: .; CDR3: CASGLEGYNQPQHF; DNA: TGTGCTAGTGGTTTGGAGGGATACAATCAGCCCCAGCATTTT
J: TRBJ1-2; V: TRBV9; size: many; D: .; CDR3: CARPTNGAGYGYTF; DNA: TGTGCCAGACCAACCAACGGAGCTGGCTATGGCTACACCTTC
J: TRBJ2-7; V: TRBV3-1; size: few; D: .; CDR3: CASSQVVGLYSYEQYF; DNA: TGTGCCAGCAGCCAAGTGGTCGGGCTGTACTCCTACGAGCAGTACTTC
J: TRBJ2-5; V: TRBV11-2; size: .; D: TRBD1; CDR3: CASSFAGGAKETQYF; DNA: TGTGCCAGCAGCTTCGCAGGGGGAGCGAAAGAGACCCAGTACTTC
J: TRBJ1-4; V: TRBV6-1; size: few; D: .; CDR3: CASRKTRQTTNEKLFF; DNA: TGTGCCAGCAGAAAGACCCGACAGACAACTAATGAAAAACTGTTTTTT
J: TRBJ2-7; V: TRBV28; size: few; D: TRBD1; CDR3: CASSRQGVSSYEQYF; DNA: TGTGCCAGCAGTCGACAGGGGGTATCCTCCTACGAGCAGTACTTC
J: TRBJ2-7; V: TRBV4-2; size: .; D: .; CDR3: CASSQVGQNYEQYF; DNA: TGTGCCAGCAGCCAAGTTGGACAGAATTACGAGCAGTACTTC
J: TRBJ1-1; V: TRBV12-3/TRBV12-4; size: many; D: .; CDR3: CASSENSRDPGGFF; DNA: TGTGCCAGCAGCGAGAATTCCCGGGACCCAGGTGGTTTCTTT
J: TRBJ1-5; V: TRBV12-3/TRBV12-4; size: .; D: .; CDR3: CASSFLVGGNQPQHF; DNA: TGTGCCAGCAGTTTTCTCGTTGGGGGCAATCAGCCCCAGCATTTT
J: TRBJ1-1; V: TRBV5-1; size: .; D: .; CDR3: CASSSRSRGATTEAFF; DNA: TGTGCCAGCAGCTCGAGGAGCAGGGGCGCAACCACTGAAGCTTTCTTT
J: TRBJ1-1; V: TRBV3-1; size: .; D: .; CDR3: CASRPSVRTNTEAFF; DNA: TGTGCCAGCAGACCCTCAGTGAGGACGAACACTGAAGCTTTCTTT
J: TRBJ2-7; V: TRBV12-3/TRBV12-4; size: .; D: .; CDR3: CASSLVLTGPGASYEQYF; DNA: TGTGCCAGCAGTTTAGTTTTAACGGGGCCCGGGGCGTCCTACGAGCAGTACTTC
J: TRBJ1-2; V: TRBV5-1; size: .; D: .; CDR3: CASSLLGQPRYGYTF; DNA: TGTGCCAGCAGCTTGTTAGGGCAGCCGCGCTATGGCTACACCTTC
J: TRBJ1-1; V: TRBV28; size: many; D: .; CDR3: CASSPIGGGSGTEAFF; DNA: TGTGCCAGCAGTCCGATCGGGGGAGGGTCGGGTACTGAAGCTTTCTTT
J: TRBJ1-1; V: TRBV12-3/TRBV12-4; size: many; D: .; CDR3: CASSFFGGYMNTEAFF; DNA: TGTGCCAGCAGTTTTTTCGGGGGATACATGAACACTGAAGCTTTCTTT
J: TRBJ2-7; V: TRBV10-1; size: .; D: TRBD2; CDR3: CASSERLAGAEEQYF; DNA: TGCGCCAGCAGTGAGAGACTAGCGGGAGCAGAGGAGCAGTACTTC
J: TRBJ1-1; V: TRBV12-3/TRBV12-4; size: .; D: TRBD1; CDR3: CASIPDRDTEAFF; DNA: TGTGCCAGCATACCAGACAGGGACACTGAAGCTTTCTTT